Sequencing of this TCR beta chain was carried out in a study of glioma-infiltrating T cells after dendritic cell vaccination (dated by TCRdb to the mid-2010s). In the study overall: A cohort of 15 or so glioblastoma patients from Phase I and II dendritic cell vaccination trials was included, of whom 9 were newly diagnosed and 6 had recurrent disease. Autologous tumor lysate-pulsed dendritic cell vaccination was administered to the patients between the early 2000s and the early 2010s. To make the vaccine, monocyte-derived dendritic cells were cultured for seven days with IL-4 and GM-CSF and then pulsed overnight with autologous tumor lysate. Patients received three intradermal dendritic cell vaccine injections at biweekly intervals in the arm below the axilla. Deep sequencing of TCR beta CDR3 regions was used to quantify tumor-infiltrating lymphocyte content and compare tumor and blood repertoires in dendritic cell-vaccinated glioblastoma patients. TCR sequencing metrics, including TIL content and tumor-blood repertoire overlap, were correlated with survival after dendritic cell vaccination. What the authors observed across the whole study: After dendritic cell vaccination, a higher estimated pretreatment TIL content predicted longer time to progression and overall survival. The cohort was small and heterogeneous, only a few patients had full blood and tumor sets, and even fewer had initial-recurrent tumor pairs. TCR clonality showed no direct relationship with survival, which suggests that a diverse polyclonal response may matter. The three-group TCR overlap response model was described as speculative and requiring prospective validation.

To be selected, patients needed enough residual fresh-frozen tumor tissue and more than two years of available survival data. None of the glioblastoma patients carried an isocitrate dehydrogenase mutation, although molecular status otherwise varied. PBMC were collected before vaccination, two weeks after the third vaccination, and at tumor progression when it occurred. The Qiagen DNeasy Blood extraction Kit was used to extract genomic DNA. The immunoSEQ assay amplified TCRB CDR3 regions from approximately 2 micrograms of genomic DNA, or from all available DNA when less than that amount was available. The multiplex PCR relied on 60 forward primers for TCR V beta segments and 13 reverse primers for J beta segments. To estimate reads per starting template, synthetic control templates were spiked into each sample at limiting dilution. Reads of 87 bp were generated by sequencing on the Illumina HiSeq System. Per the authors' processing: To remove PCR and sequencing errors, closely related sequences were merged with a nearest neighbor algorithm. TCR overlap was defined as the percentage of unique tumor TCR beta sequences that were also found in the peripheral blood of the same patient. As stored in TCRdb, this immuneACCESS dataset retains in-frame rearrangements with V and J assigned. A fraction of the clones does not appear; measured against another copy, unresolved V genes explain less than half of the discrepancy, and the remainder lacks a known reason. V, J and clone size are those of that table, while D and trimming were read from the DNA. This sample lists over 90,000 clones; about four fifths were detected once. The ten largest account for 12% of the sample.

In the case of this clone: The specificity of this receptor is unknown. Within one base of it there is no much larger clone, and no base qualities were kept.

CDR1 and CDR2, looked up from the germline V gene, are SGHNT and YENEEA. The junction shows trimming of 5 bases on V and 5 bases on J, and the gene matches do not reach 8 bases of it. Spanning cysteine to phenylalanine, the CDR3 consists of 17 amino acids. Only the CDR3 DNA stays, 51 bases, in frame from base 1. This chain is built from TRBV11-3 and TRBJ2-3; 15 bases in the middle match TRBD2. The sequenced sample was blood, obtained before dendritic cell vaccination. The receptor's source is a human donor with glioblastoma. The base sequence is TGTGCCAGCAGCCCCCGGACTAGCGGGGGGGAGGTAGATACGCAGTATTTT. Its translation reads: CASSPRTSGGEVDTQYF.